The 19 T cell receptor beta chains in this list originate from one sample, sequenced in a study of regulatory T cells in long-lasting Graves disease. TCR beta libraries were built with iRepertoire HTBI primers and Arm-PCR of CDR3 regions. TCRdb independently ran MiXCR on the multiplex PCR reads; one entry per CDR3 protein. The table includes a few hundred thousand distinct CDR3 sequences, 20% to 25% detected once. Specified time point: persistent/refractory GD, antithyroid drugs over 5 years with positive TRAb. PBMCs provided the RNA from which the TCR library was made. Material: peripheral blood mononuclear cells (PBMCs), obtained when the disease was refractory, from a patient treated with antithyroid drugs. Every receptor here comes from a woman aged 40 to 49 with Graves disease.

The rearrangement links TRBV19 to TRBJ2-7; perhaps TRBD1 as D (6 bases). Trimming removed 6 bases from V and 2 bases from J, with 11 bases in between. The CDR3 sequence is 13 residues long. Germline loops: CDR1 LNHDA, CDR2 SQIVND (reference sequence). The CDR3 reads CASRGAGPYEQYF. CDR3 sequence (DNA): TGTGCCAGTAGGGGGGCAGGGCCCTACGAGCAGTACTTC. The whole variable domain, remainder taken from reference TRBV19 and TRBJ2-7, is DGGITQSPKYLFRKEGQNVTLSCEQNLNHDAMYWYRQDPGQGLRLIYYSQIVNDFQKGDIAEGYSVSREKKESFPLTVTSAQKNPTAFYLCASRGAGPYEQYFGPGTRLTVT.

This clonotype appeared once. V usage is TRBV19 and J usage is TRBJ2-3, with 7 bases that match TRBD2. CDR1 LNHDA and CDR2 SQIVND come from the germline V gene (reference sequence). This CDR3 has 15 residues. The V gene end was trimmed by 5 bases and the J gene end by 0 bases; junction bases not matched to a gene: 5. The CDR3 coding sequence is TGTGCCAGTAGTCGATTCGGGGGGAGCACAGATACGCAGTATTTT. Translating gives CASSRFGGSTDTQYF. The full variable domain, completed using reference TRBV19 and TRBJ2-3, is DGGITQSPKYLFRKEGQNVTLSCEQNLNHDAMYWYRQDPGQGLRLIYYSQIVNDFQKGDIAEGYSVSREKKESFPLTVTSAQKNPTAFYLCASSRFGGSTDTQYFGPGTRLTVL.

This clonotype was picked up many times. The chain recombines TRBV12-3 or TRBV12-4 with TRBJ1-1; 10 bases agree with TRBD1. J was trimmed by 12 bases and V by 5 bases; bases with no gene match: 3. CDR3 size: 11 residues. In DNA, the CDR3 is TGTGCCAGCAGTCGACAGGGGGCATCTTTCTTT. This codes for CASSRQGASFF.

This clonotype was seen at least ten times. The chain is built from TRBV28 and TRBJ1-5; perhaps TRBD1 as D (5 bases). Trimming removed 7 bases at V and 1 base at J, with 17 bases between. CDR1 MDHEN and CDR2 SYDVKM come from the germline V gene. The CDR3 is 16 amino acids. CDR3 amino acids: CASTGAGPLSNQPQHF. CDR3 coding DNA: TGTGCCAGCACTGGGGCAGGGCCTTTAAGCAATCAGCCCCAGCATTTT.

V is TRBV11-2 and J is TRBJ2-2, with 11 bases lining up with TRBD1. After removal of 2 bases from V and 3 bases from J, the junction contained 2 bases not matched to a gene. Germline lookup yields CDR1 SGHAT and CDR2 FQNNGV. The length of the CDR3 is 16 residues. The CDR3 nucleotides are TGTGCCAGCAGCTTACCGGGACAGGGGGACACCGGGGAGCTGTTTTTT. Encoded protein: CASSLPGQGDTGELFF.

This clonotype showed up just a few times. The chain uses TRBV19 and TRBJ2-4, with 13 bases matching TRBD2. The J segment lost 7 bases and the V segment lost 3 bases, leaving 9 bases of the junction unmatched. Germline V gene lookup returns CDR1 LNHDA and CDR2 SQIVND (reference sequence). The CDR3 runs to 17 residues. The CDR3 DNA sequence: TGTGCCAGTAGTATGGTTGGACTAGCGGGAGATGGGAACATTCAGTACTTC. Encoded protein: CASSMVGLAGDGNIQYF.

The genes are TRBV19 and TRBJ1-5; D gene uncertain. The CDR3 covers 14 residues. The V end was cut by 7 bases, the J end by 3 bases, with 13 bases between. The germline gives CDR1 LNHDA, CDR2 SQIVND (reference sequence). The CDR3 DNA reads as TGTGCCAGTACTGACTCGAGCACCAATCAGCCCCAGCATTTT. Translating it yields CASTDSSTNQPQHF.

The genes are TRBV27 and TRBJ1-5; 9 nucleotides match TRBD1. V lost 4 bases and J lost 9; bases outside the gene matches: 13. This CDR3 contains 16 residues. CDR1 MNHEY and CDR2 SMNVEV come from the germline V gene (reference sequence). Here the CDR3 DNA reads TGTGCCAGCAGTTCCGACAGGGGGAAGGTAATTCGGCCCCAGCATTTT. Its translation: CASSSDRGKVIRPQHF.

CDR3 in amino acids: CASSLATGHGYTF. In nucleotides, the CDR3 is TGTGCCAGCAGCTTGGCAACAGGGCATGGCTACACCTTC. The rearrangement uses TRBV5-4 and TRBJ1-2, with a tentative D call TRBD1 (6 bases). This CDR3 is 13 amino acids long. V was trimmed by 0 bases and J by 6 bases, leaving 9 bases between them. Germline V gene data show CDR1 as SGHNT and CDR2 as YYREEE (reference sequence).

The gene calls are TRBV7-9 and TRBJ2-2, with 12 bases aligning to TRBD2. The length of the CDR3 is 16 residues. Germline-derived CDR1 and CDR2 are SEHNR and FQNEAQ (reference sequence). J lost 3 bases, V lost 5 bases, and 4 bases had no gene match. In nucleotides, the CDR3 is TGTGCCAGCAGCAACCTAGCGGGAGGGGACACCGGGGAGCTGTTTTTT. Its protein is CASSNLAGGDTGELFF.

The CDR3: CASRKDTSPDNEQFF. The CDR3 DNA reads TGCGCCAGCAGAAAGGATACTAGTCCTGACAATGAGCAGTTCTTC. V is TRBV10-2 and J is TRBJ2-1; possible D gene TRBD2, 5 bases. Trimming shortened V by 6 bases and J by 5 bases, and 17 bases separated the two germline ends. Germline V CDR1 and CDR2: WSHSY, SAAADI. CDR3 length: 15 residues.

Regarding this clonotype: A much larger clonotype is one base distant, so this may be a read error. Here the CDR3 omits its conserved ending phenylalanine or tryptophan, so a read error is the likely source. V gene TRBV28 combines with J gene TRBJ1-6, with TRBD1 matching 11 bases. Trimming at V came to 4 bases and at J to 7 bases, leaving 9 bases not matched to a gene. This CDR3 is built from 17 residues. CDR1 is MDHEN, CDR2 SYDVKM, per germline. Written as DNA, the CDR3 is TGTGCCAGCAGTTCCTCGGACAGGGGGCTACTAAATTCACCCCTCCACCTT. Translation gives CASSSSDRGLLNSPLHL.

DNA for the CDR3: TGTGCCACCCGACCCCCGGGACTAGTGGTTGTGGCCAACGTCCTGACTTTC. Its translation is CATRPPGLVVVANVLTF. The chain uses TRBV6-1 and TRBJ2-6, with TRBD2 matching 8 bases. J lost 6 bases, V lost 10 bases, and 17 bases had no gene match. The CDR3 consists of 17 residues. Germline V gene data show CDR1 as MNHNS and CDR2 as SASEGT.

The sample holds a few counts of this clonotype. The chain joins TRBV9 to TRBJ2-2; D gene unclear. Trimming cost V 0 bases and J 3 bases, with 12 bases left between them. CDR3 length: 16 residues. CDR1 SGDLS and CDR2 YYNGEE come from the germline V gene. CDR3 amino acids: CASSVAWKKDTGELFF. The CDR3 DNA sequence: TGTGCCAGCAGCGTAGCATGGAAAAAAGACACCGGGGAGCTGTTTTTT.

This clonotype appeared many times. The rearrangement uses TRBV12-3 or TRBV12-4 and TRBJ2-2; 10 nucleotides line up with TRBD1. The CDR3 is made up of 15 amino acids. Trimming cost V 6 bases and J 5 bases; bases outside gene matches: 6. Here the CDR3 DNA reads TGTGCCAGCAGACCGACAGGGGGCGTGACCGGGGAGCTGTTTTTT. Translated: CASRPTGGVTGELFF.

This clonotype was detected a few times. V and J are TRBV4-1 and TRBJ2-5; no clear D gene. V was cut by 1 base and J by 2 bases, with 11 bases left in between. Germline V gene sequence: CDR1 MGHRA, CDR2 YSYEKL. This CDR3 has 15 amino acids. The CDR3 coding sequence is TGCGCCAGCAGCCAAGGAAAGCTAACGCAAGAGACCCAGTACTTC. Translation: CASSQGKLTQETQYF.

The chain is built from TRBV11-2 and TRBJ2-6; 8 positions agree with TRBD1. Germline trimming cut 8 bases from V and 0 bases from J; bases unmatched to any gene: 9. This CDR3 is 17 amino acids long. From germline, CDR1 is SGHAT and CDR2 FQNNGV. CDR3 sequence (DNA): TGTGCCAGCTCGTACACAGGGGGATACTCTGGGGCCAACGTCCTGACTTTC. Protein sequence: CASSYTGGYSGANVLTF.

The V gene is TRBV12-3 or TRBV12-4, the J gene TRBJ1-5; maybe TRBD1 (5 bases). Deletions cut 6 bases from V and 3 bases from J, with 12 bases between. This CDR3 has 14 amino acids. The CDR3 DNA follows: TGTGCCAGCAGCCCGGACACCATCAATCAGCCCCAGCATTTT. Protein sequence: CASSPDTINQPQHF.

This clonotype came up a few times. The J gene is TRBJ1-1, the V gene TRBV20-1; 7 bases align to TRBD1. CDR3 length: 14 amino acids. CDR1 is DFQATT and CDR2 is SNEGSKA in the germline V gene (reference sequence). The trim removed 5 bases at V and 5 bases at J, leaving 11 bases unmatched. The CDR3 sequence: CSAFRYRGGTEAFF. Written as DNA, the CDR3 is TGCAGTGCTTTCCGCTACAGGGGTGGTACTGAAGCTTTCTTT.